This T cell receptor beta chain came from a study of blood T cell repertoires in COVID-19 (dated by TCRdb to about 2020). In the study overall: The collaborator samples originated in the United States, Italy and Spain and spanned the acute and convalescent phases of COVID-19. Where available, HLA class I and class II types were taken from metadata supplied by the sample provider and were not determined by assay-based typing. Samples were obtained from the ongoing ImmuneRACE study (first 160 participants) and from 1,000 to 1,500 subjects provided by 6 global collaborators. The prospective study material was composed of cDNA or gDNA derived from T cells, B-cell-depleted T cells, or PBMCs. The repertoires were released in a freely available public database intended as a resource for research on the immune response to SARS-CoV-2. A de-identified subject ID, COVID-19 status, age in years and sex were almost always included in the sample metadata. Subjects who had been exposed to COVID-19, were actively infected with it, or had recovered from it provided the deeply sampled blood TCRbeta repertoires that made up the dataset. The research as a whole found: The amount of clinical and demographic metadata varied by source and participant and was provided uncurated.

At one collaborating source in Seattle, patients were enrolled during active infection and were followed longitudinally through the course of disease. Each collaborating institution followed its own protocols to collect whole blood in K2EDTA tubes. For TCRbeta analysis, collaborators shipped samples in one of three forms: frozen whole blood, isolated PBMCs, or DNA extracted from either of those sample types. Based on the germline V gene, the CDR1 and CDR2 sequences are SGHRS and YFSETQ. The CDR3 goes from the cysteine to the phenylalanine over 19 residues. Left in the record is the CDR3 DNA by itself, 57 bases read in frame from the first base. V is cut back by 0 bases and J by 0 bases, with 8 bases in the junction unmatched. Details on this clone: Its specific antigen is unknown. No base-level quality is on record; no much larger clone is a single base apart.

The immunoSEQ Assay, a bias-controlled multiplex PCR, was used to amplify TCRbeta CDR3 regions from genomic DNA. Regarding the original processing steps: Within the assay, amplification of reference gene primers was used to estimate how many nucleated cells each sample contained. Sequence reads were collapsed and filtered to measure the absolute abundance of every unique TCRbeta CDR3 rearrangement. For each sample, productive Simpson clonality was calculated by taking the square root of Simpson's diversity index across productive rearrangements. This is the immuneACCESS table as TCRdb keeps it, with only in-frame sequences that have V and J called. A part of the clones is gone; compared with another copy, unresolved V genes explain less than half, and the rest is unexplained. Clone size and the V and J calls come from that table; the DNA yielded D and trimming. The sample records around 60,000 clones, approximately 72% of which are singletons. Jointly, the top ten make up 4% to 5.5% of the sample.

The V and J segments used are TRBV5-1 and TRBJ2-3; 12 bases in the middle match TRBD2. The sample consisted of peripheral blood. The source of this sequence is a woman aged 70 to 79 with COVID-19, enrolled during active disease. Here the CDR3 is given as CASSLASGGTSGSTDTQYF. The sequenced DNA: TGCGCCAGCAGCTTGGCCTCTGGGGGGACTAGCGGGAGCACAGATACGCAGTATTTT.